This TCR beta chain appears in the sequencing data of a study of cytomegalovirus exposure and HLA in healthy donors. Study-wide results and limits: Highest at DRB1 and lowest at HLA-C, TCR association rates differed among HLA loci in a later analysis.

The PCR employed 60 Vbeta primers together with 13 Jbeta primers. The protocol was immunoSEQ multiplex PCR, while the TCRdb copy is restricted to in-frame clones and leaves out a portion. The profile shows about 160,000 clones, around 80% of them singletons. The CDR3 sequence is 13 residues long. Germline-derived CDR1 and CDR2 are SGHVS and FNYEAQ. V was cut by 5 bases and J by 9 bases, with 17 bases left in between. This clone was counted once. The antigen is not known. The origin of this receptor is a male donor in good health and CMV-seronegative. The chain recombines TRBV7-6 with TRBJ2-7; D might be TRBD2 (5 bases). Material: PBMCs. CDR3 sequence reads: CASSPGVGMRQYF. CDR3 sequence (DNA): TGTGCCAGCAGCCCCGGGGTAGGTATGAGGCAGTACTTC.